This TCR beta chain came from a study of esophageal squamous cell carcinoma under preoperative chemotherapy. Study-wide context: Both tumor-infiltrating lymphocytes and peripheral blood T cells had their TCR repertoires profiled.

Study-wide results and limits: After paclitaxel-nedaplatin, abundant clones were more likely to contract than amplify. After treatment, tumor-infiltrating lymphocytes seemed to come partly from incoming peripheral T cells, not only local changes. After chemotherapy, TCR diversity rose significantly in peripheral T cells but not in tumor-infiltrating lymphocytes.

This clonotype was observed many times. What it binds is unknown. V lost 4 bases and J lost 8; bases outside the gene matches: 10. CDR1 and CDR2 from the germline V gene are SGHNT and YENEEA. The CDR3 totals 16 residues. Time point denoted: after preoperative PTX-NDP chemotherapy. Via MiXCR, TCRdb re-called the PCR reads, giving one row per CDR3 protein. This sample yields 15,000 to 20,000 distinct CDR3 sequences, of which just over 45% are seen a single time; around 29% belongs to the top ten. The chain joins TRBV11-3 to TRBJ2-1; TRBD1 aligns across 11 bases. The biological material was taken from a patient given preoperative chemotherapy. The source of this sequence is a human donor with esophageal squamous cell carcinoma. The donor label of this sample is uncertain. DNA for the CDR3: TGTGCCAGCAGCTCCTCCGCCGGGACAGGGGGGGATGAGCAGTTCTTC. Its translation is CASSSSAGTGGDEQFF.